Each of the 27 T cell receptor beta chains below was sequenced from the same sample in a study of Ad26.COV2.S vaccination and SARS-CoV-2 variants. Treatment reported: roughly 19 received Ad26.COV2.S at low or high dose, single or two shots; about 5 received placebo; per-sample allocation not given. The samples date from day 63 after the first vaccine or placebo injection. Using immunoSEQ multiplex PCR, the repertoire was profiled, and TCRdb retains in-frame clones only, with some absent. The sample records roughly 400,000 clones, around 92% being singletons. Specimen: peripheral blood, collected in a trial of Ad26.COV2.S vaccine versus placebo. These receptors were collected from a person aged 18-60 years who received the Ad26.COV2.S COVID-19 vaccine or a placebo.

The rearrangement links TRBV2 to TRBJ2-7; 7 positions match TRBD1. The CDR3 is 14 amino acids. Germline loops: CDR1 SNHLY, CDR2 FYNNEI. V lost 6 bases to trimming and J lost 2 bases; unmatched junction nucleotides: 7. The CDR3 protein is CASSSHRGPYEQYF. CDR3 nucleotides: TGTGCCAGCAGCTCCCACAGGGGACCCTACGAGCAGTACTTC.

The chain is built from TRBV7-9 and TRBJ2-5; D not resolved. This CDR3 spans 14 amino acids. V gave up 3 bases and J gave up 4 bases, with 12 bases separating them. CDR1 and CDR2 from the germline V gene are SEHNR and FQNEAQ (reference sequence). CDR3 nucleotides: TGTGCCAGCAGCTTGCACAGTCTCCGAGAGACCCAGTACTTC. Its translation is CASSLHSLRETQYF.

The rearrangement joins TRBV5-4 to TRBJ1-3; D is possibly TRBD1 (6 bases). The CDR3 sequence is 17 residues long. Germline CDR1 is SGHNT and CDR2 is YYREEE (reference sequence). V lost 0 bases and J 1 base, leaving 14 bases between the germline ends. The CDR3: CASSLVPTQGSGNTIYF. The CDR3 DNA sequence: TGTGCCAGCAGCTTGGTGCCGACGCAGGGGTCTGGAAACACCATATATTTT.

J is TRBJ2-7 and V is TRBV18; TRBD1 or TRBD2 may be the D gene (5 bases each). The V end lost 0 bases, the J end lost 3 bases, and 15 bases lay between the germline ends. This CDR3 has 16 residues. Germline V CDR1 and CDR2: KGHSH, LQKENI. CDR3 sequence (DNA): TGTGCCAGCTCACCACCTCGGGGTCCAGGGAACTACGAGCAGTACTTC. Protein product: CASSPPRGPGNYEQYF.

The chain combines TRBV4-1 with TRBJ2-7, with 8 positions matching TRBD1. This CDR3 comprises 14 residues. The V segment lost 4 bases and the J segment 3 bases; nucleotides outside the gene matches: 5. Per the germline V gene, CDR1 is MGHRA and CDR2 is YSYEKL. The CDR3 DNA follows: TGCGCCAGCAGCCCACCTGACAGGGGCTACGAGCAGTACTTC. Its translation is CASSPPDRGYEQYF.

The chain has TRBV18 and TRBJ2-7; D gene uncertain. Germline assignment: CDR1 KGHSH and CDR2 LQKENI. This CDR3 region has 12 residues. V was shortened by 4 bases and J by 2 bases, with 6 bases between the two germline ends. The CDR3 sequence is CASSQGTYEQYF. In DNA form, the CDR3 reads TGTGCCAGCTCACAGGGTACCTACGAGCAGTACTTC.

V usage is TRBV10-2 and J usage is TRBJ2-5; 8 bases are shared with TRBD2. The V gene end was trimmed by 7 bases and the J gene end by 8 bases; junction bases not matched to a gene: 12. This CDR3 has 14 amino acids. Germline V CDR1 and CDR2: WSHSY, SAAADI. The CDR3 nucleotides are TGCGCCAGCACAGGTAGCGGGGCCGCAGGAACCCAGTACTTC. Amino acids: CASTGSGAAGTQYF.

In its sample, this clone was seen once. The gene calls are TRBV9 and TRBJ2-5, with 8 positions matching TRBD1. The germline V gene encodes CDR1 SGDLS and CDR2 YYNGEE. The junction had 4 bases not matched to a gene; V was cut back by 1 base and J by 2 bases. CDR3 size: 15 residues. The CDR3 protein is CASSVRGQAQETQYF. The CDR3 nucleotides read TGTGCCAGCAGCGTAAGGGGACAGGCGCAAGAGACCCAGTACTTC.

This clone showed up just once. In DNA form, the CDR3 reads TGTGCCAGCAGTGATTGGGACAGCCCTTCCTACGAGCAGTACTTC. Residues: CASSDWDSPSYEQYF. The J gene is TRBJ2-7, the V gene TRBV6-1, with TRBD1 identical over 7 bases. The CDR3 is 15 amino acids. Germline V gene sequence: CDR1 MNHNS, CDR2 SASEGT. Trimming took 3 bases from V and 1 from J; bases not matched to a gene: 6.

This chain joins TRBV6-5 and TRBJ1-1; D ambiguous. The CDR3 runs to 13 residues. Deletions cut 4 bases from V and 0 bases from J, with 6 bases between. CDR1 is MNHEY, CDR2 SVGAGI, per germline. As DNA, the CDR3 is TGTGCCAGCAGTTCCGTCCTGAACACTGAAGCTTTCTTT. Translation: CASSSVLNTEAFF.

In DNA form, the CDR3 reads TGTGCCAGCGCGTCACAGCGGGGGGGGTATTATTTT. It translates to CASASQRGGYYF. The gene calls are TRBV11-2 and TRBJ2-3, with 10 bases that match TRBD2. V was clipped by 8 bases and J by 15 bases; unmatched bases: 11. CDR3 length equals 12 residues. Germline V CDR1 and CDR2: SGHAT, FQNNGV.

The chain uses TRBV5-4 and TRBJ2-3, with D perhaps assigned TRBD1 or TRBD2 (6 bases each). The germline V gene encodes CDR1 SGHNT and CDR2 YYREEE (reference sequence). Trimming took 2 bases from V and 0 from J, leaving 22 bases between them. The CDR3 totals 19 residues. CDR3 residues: CASSFAPHSGGASTDTQYF. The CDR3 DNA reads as TGTGCCAGCAGCTTTGCGCCTCACTCCGGGGGCGCTAGCACAGATACGCAGTATTTT.

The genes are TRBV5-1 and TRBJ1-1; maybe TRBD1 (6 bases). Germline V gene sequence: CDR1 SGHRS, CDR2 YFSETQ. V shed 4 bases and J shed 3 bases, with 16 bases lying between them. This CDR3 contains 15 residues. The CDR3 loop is CASSGLARGDTEAFF. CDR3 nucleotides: TGCGCCAGCAGCGGGCTCGCGAGGGGGGACACTGAAGCTTTCTTT.

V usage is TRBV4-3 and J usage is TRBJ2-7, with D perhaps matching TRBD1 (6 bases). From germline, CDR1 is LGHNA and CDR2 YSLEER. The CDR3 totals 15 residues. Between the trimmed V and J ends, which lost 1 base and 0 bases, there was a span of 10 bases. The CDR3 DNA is TGCGCCAGCAGCCAAGTACAGGGTCTCTCCTACGAGCAGTACTTC. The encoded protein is CASSQVQGLSYEQYF.

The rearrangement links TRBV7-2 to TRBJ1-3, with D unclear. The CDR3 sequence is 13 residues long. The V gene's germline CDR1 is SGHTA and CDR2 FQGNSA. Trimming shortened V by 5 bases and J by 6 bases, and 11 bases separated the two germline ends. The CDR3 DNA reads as TGTGCCAGCAGCAAAGCGATCGAAAACACCATATATTTT. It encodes CASSKAIENTIYF.

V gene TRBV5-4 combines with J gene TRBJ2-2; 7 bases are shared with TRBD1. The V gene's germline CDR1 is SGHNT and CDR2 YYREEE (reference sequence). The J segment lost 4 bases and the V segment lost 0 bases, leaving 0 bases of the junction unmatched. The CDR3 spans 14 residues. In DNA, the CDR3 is TGTGCCAGCAGCTTGGGGACAGGCACCGGGGAGCTGTTTTTT. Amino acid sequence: CASSLGTGTGELFF.

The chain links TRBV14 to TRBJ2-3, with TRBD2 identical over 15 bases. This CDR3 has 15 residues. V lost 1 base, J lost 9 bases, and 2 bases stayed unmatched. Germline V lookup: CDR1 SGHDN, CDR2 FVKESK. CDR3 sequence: CASSQAGTSGGTQYF. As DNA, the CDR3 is TGTGCCAGCAGCCAAGCAGGGACTAGCGGGGGGACGCAGTATTTT.

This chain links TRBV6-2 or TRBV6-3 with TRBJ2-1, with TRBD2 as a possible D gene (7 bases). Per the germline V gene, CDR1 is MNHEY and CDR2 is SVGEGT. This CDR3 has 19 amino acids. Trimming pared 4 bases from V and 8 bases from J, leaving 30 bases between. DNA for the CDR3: TGTGCCAGCAGTTTTCGCAATCGGGGGGCCAGGGGTCTGAGGCATGAGCAGTTCTTC. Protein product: CASSFRNRGARGLRHEQFF.

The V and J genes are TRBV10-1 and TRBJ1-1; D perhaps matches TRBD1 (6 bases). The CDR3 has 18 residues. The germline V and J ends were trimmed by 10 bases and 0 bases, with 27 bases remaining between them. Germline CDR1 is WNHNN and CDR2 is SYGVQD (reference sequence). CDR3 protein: CATPTVRTARRMNTEAFF. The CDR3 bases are TGCGCCACCCCCACCGTTAGGACAGCCCGAAGAATGAACACTGAAGCTTTCTTT.

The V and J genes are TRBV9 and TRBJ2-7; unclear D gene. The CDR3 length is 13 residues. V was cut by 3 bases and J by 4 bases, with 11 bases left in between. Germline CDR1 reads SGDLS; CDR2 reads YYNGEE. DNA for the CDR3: TGTGCCAGCAGCGCAGACCCTACTTACGAGCAGTACTTC. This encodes CASSADPTYEQYF.

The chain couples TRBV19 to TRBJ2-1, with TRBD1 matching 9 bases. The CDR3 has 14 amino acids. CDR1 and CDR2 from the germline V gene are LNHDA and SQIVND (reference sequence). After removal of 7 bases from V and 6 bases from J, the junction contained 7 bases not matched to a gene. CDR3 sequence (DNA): TGTGCCAGTAAGGGGACAGGGTATGGCAATGAGCAGTTCTTC. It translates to CASKGTGYGNEQFF.

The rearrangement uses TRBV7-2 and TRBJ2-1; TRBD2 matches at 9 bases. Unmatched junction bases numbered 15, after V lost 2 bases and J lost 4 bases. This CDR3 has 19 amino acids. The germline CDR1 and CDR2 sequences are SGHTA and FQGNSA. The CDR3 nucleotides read TGTGCCAGCAGCTTAAAAGGAGTTAGCGGGGGAGAGCTATACAATGAGCAGTTCTTC. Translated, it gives CASSLKGVSGGELYNEQFF.

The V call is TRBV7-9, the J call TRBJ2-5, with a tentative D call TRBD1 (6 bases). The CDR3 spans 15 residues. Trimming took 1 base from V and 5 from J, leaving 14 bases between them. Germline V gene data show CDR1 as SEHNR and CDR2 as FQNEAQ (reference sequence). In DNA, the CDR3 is TGTGCCAGCAGCTTAGTGGCAGGGGTGATGGAGACCCAGTACTTC. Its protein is CASSLVAGVMETQYF.

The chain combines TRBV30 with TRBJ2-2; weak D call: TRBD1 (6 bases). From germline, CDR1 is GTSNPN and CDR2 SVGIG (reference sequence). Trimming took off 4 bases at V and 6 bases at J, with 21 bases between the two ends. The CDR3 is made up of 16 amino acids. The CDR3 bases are TGTGCCTGGAAACTTAGTAGGACAGTCGGGTCCGGGGAGCTGTTTTTT. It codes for CAWKLSRTVGSGELFF.

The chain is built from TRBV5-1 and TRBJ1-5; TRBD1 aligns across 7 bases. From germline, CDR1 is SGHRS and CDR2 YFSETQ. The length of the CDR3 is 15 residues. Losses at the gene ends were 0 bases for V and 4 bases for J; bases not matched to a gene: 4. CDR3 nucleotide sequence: TGCGCCAGCAGCTTGGAGGGACAGAGAAATCAGCCCCAGCATTTT. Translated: CASSLEGQRNQPQHF.

In nucleotides, the CDR3 is TGTGCCAGTAGGGGCGGGGAAGGGTCGGATACGCAGTATTTT. Amino acids: CASRGGEGSDTQYF. This chain connects TRBV19 to TRBJ2-3; possible D gene TRBD2, 6 bases. Per the germline V gene, CDR1 is LNHDA and CDR2 is SQIVND (reference sequence). Trimming took off 6 bases at V and 6 bases at J, with 16 bases between the two ends. The CDR3 covers 14 residues.

DNA of the CDR3: TGTGCCAGCAGCCCCGCCGTCTCAGAGACCCAGTACTTC. Translated, it gives CASSPAVSETQYF. The chain links TRBV5-4 to TRBJ2-5; D remains ambiguous. Trimming removed 4 bases at V and 4 bases at J, with 11 bases between. Germline V lookup: CDR1 SGHNT, CDR2 YYREEE (reference sequence). There are 13 residues in the CDR3.